A selection of T cell receptor beta chains follows, all from one sample in a study of T cells after yellow fever vaccination. TCRdb reanalysed the 5' RACE reads using MiXCR and keeps one entry per CDR3 protein. The data contain about 22,000 distinct CDR3 sequences, 5.2% of them seen just once; the ten biggest clones take up around 19%. Sequences were derived from PBMCs, either bulk or a sorted T-cell subset (CD4+, CD8+, memory, or dextramer-sorted; not recorded which), sampled about 49 days after the first yellow fever vaccination. The receptors were sampled from a man between 18 and 29 years old who received the YFV17D yellow fever vaccine. Both conserved end residues are part of each CDR3. D genes are given only for firm matches. Only part of the rows carry a size: once, few, many, or a class if the clone is expanded.

CDR3 protein | CDR3 DNA | J gene | clone size | V gene | D gene
CASSRRSSGANVLTF | TGTGCCAGCAGCCGCCGAAGCTCTGGGGCCAACGTCCTGACTTTC | TRBJ2-6 | many | TRBV3-1 | .
CASSFVLAGGAKNIQYF | TGTGCCAGCAGCTTCGTACTAGCGGGGGGAGCCAAAAACATTCAGTACTTC | TRBJ2-4 | many | TRBV7-8 | TRBD2
CASSLGTGGTGELFF | TGCGCCAGCAGCTTGGGGACAGGGGGAACCGGGGAGCTGTTTTTT | TRBJ2-2 | many | TRBV5-1 | TRBD1
CASETANNSPLHF | TGTGCCTCGGAGACCGCCAATAATTCACCCCTCCACTTT | TRBJ1-6 | many | TRBV7-9 | .
CASSPQGGQPQHF | TGTGCCAGCAGCCCGCAGGGAGGCCAGCCCCAGCATTTT | TRBJ1-5 | many | TRBV5-6 | .
CASMNGGIGPSTDTQYF | TGTGCCAGCATGAACGGGGGGATCGGGCCTAGCACAGATACGCAGTATTTT | TRBJ2-3 | many | TRBV27 | TRBD2
CASRGQYNTGELFF | TGTGCCAGCAGAGGACAGTATAACACCGGGGAGCTGTTTTTT | TRBJ2-2 | many | TRBV5-5 | .
CASSAKDYGYTF | TGTGCCAGCAGCGCAAAGGACTATGGCTACACCTTC | TRBJ1-2 | many | TRBV7-3 | .
CAWIQSAMNTEAFF | TGTGCCTGGATCCAGTCTGCTATGAACACTGAAGCTTTCTTT | TRBJ1-1 | many | TRBV30 | .
CASSTLGGLNTEAFF | TGTGCCAGCAGTACCCTGGGGGGTCTGAACACTGAAGCTTTCTTT | TRBJ1-1 | many | TRBV12-3/TRBV12-4 | .
CASSTSGGLWETQYF | TGCGCCAGCAGCACCAGTGGGGGGCTGTGGGAGACCCAGTACTTC | TRBJ2-5 | many | TRBV5-1 | .
CASSQIGTTNEQFF | TGTGCCAGCAGCCAAATCGGGACAACCAATGAGCAGTTCTTC | TRBJ2-1 | many | TRBV11-1 | .
CASSPRGERTDTQYF | TGTGCCAGCAGCCCCCGAGGGGAGCGCACAGATACGCAGTATTTT | TRBJ2-3 | many | TRBV11-3 | .
CASSLGRGREETQYF | TGTGCCAGCAGCTTAGGACGGGGGCGAGAGGAGACCCAGTACTTC | TRBJ2-5 | many | TRBV12-3/TRBV12-4 | .
CASSWGVGSEAFF | TGTGCCAGCAGCTGGGGGGTTGGCTCTGAAGCTTTCTTT | TRBJ1-1 | many | TRBV7-9 | .
CASSWAGPANTGELFF | TGTGCCAGCAGCTGGGCCGGACCAGCAAACACCGGGGAGCTGTTTTTT | TRBJ2-2 | medium-sized | TRBV5-6 | .
CASSPNPHEETQYF | TGCGCCAGCAGCCCGAACCCCCATGAGGAGACCCAGTACTTC | TRBJ2-5 | many | TRBV4-3 | .
CASSLPDRGTYGYTF | TGTGCCAGCAGCCTCCCGGACAGGGGGACATATGGCTACACCTTC | TRBJ1-2 | many | TRBV7-2 | TRBD1
CASSQVTEAFF | TGTGCCAGCAGCCAAGTCACTGAAGCTTTCTTT | TRBJ1-1 | many | TRBV3-1 | .
CASSLGDNYGYTF | TGTGCCAGCAGCTTGGGCGATAACTATGGCTACACCTTC | TRBJ1-2 | many | TRBV5-5 | .
CASSQVPYKQGAGEKLFF | TGCGCCAGCAGCCAAGTCCCTTATAAACAGGGGGCAGGGGAAAAACTGTTTTTT | TRBJ1-4 | many | TRBV4-1 | TRBD1
CASSQASGWSYEQYF | TGCGCCAGCAGCCAGGCCAGCGGTTGGTCCTACGAGCAGTACTTC | TRBJ2-7 | many | TRBV4-3 | .
CASSAGRGEQFF | TGTGCCAGCAGCGCGGGGAGGGGTGAGCAGTTCTTC | TRBJ2-1 | many | TRBV7-8 | TRBD2
CASSFSAVSGELFF | TGTGCCAGCAGTTTCTCCGCCGTGTCCGGGGAGCTGTTTTTT | TRBJ2-2 | many | TRBV27 | .
CASSYFGGEKLFF | TGTGCCAGCAGTTATTTTGGGGGTGAAAAACTGTTTTTT | TRBJ1-4 | many | TRBV12-3/TRBV12-4 | .
CASRRQGMNTEAFF | TGTGCCAGCAGGAGACAGGGAATGAACACTGAAGCTTTCTTT | TRBJ1-1 | many | TRBV12-3/TRBV12-4 | TRBD1
CASSQERGGLYEQYF | TGCGCCAGCAGCCAAGAAAGGGGCGGATTATACGAGCAGTACTTC | TRBJ2-7 | many | TRBV4-1 | .
CASGLPTGPTQYF | TGTGCTAGTGGTTTGCCGACTGGGCCTACGCAGTATTTT | TRBJ2-3 | many | TRBV12-5 | .
CASSTGVSLSGANVLTF | TGTGCCAGCAGCACGGGGGTCAGCCTCTCTGGGGCCAACGTCCTGACTTTC | TRBJ2-6 | many | TRBV4-2 | .
CASAPDGTYGYTF | TGTGCCAGCGCTCCGGACGGTACTTATGGCTACACCTTC | TRBJ1-2 | many | TRBV6-1 | .
CASSLDPGGVNGYTF | TGCGCCAGCAGCTTGGACCCAGGGGGAGTGAATGGCTACACCTTC | TRBJ1-2 | many | TRBV5-1 | TRBD1
CASSLAGGYGYTF | TGTGCCAGCAGCTTAGCGGGGGGCTATGGCTACACCTTC | TRBJ1-2 | many | TRBV7-2 | .
CASSQDVRGEKLFF | TGCGCCAGCAGCCAAGATGTACGAGGCGAAAAACTGTTTTTT | TRBJ1-4 | many | TRBV4-1 | .
CASSVAGTSGAMYEQYF | TGTGCCAGCAGCGTAGCCGGGACTAGCGGTGCGATGTACGAGCAGTACTTC | TRBJ2-7 | many | TRBV9 | TRBD2
CASSQDSVNQPQHF | TGTGCCAGCAGCCAAGATTCGGTGAATCAGCCCCAGCATTTT | TRBJ1-5 | . | TRBV3-1 | .
CASSRNPSEETQYF | TGCGCCAGCAGCCGGAACCCGTCGGAGGAGACCCAGTACTTC | TRBJ2-5 | many | TRBV5-1 | .
CASSQTSGGTDTQYF | TGTGCCAGCAGCCAGACTAGCGGGGGAACAGATACGCAGTATTTT | TRBJ2-3 | many | TRBV7-2 | TRBD2
CATSDPGQHQPQHF | TGTGCCACCAGTGACCCGGGACAGCATCAGCCCCAGCATTTT | TRBJ1-5 | many | TRBV24-1 | TRBD1
CASSQDRRDPYEQYF | TGCGCCAGCAGCCAAGATCGGCGGGACCCCTACGAGCAGTACTTC | TRBJ2-7 | many | TRBV4-3 | .
CATSDRTVYGYTF | TGTGCCACCAGTGATCGGACAGTATATGGCTACACCTTC | TRBJ1-2 | many | TRBV24-1 | .
CASSQEPRYEQYF | TGTGCCAGCAGCCAAGAACCGCGCTACGAGCAGTACTTC | TRBJ2-7 | many | TRBV3-1 | .
CAWSPGGLEKLFF | TGTGCCTGGAGCCCCGGCGGGTTAGAAAAACTGTTTTTT | TRBJ1-4 | few | TRBV30 | .
CASRRASGGASADTQYF | TGTGCCAGCAGACGGGCCAGCGGGGGGGCCAGCGCAGATACGCAGTATTTT | TRBJ2-3 | many | TRBV12-3/TRBV12-4 | TRBD2
CASSPESGATGELFF | TGTGCCAGCAGTCCGGAGTCAGGGGCCACCGGGGAGCTGTTTTTT | TRBJ2-2 | many | TRBV12-3/TRBV12-4 | .
CSARTSGGGIQYF | TGCAGTGCTAGGACTAGCGGAGGGGGCATTCAGTACTTC | TRBJ2-4 | few | TRBV20-1 | TRBD2
CASRMGGSTGELFF | TGTGCCAGCAGGATGGGGGGATCCACCGGGGAGCTGTTTTTT | TRBJ2-2 | many | TRBV25-1 | .
CASSYSLPSGDRSYEQYF | TGTGCCAGCAGTTACTCTCTTCCTAGCGGGGATCGCTCCTACGAGCAGTACTTC | TRBJ2-7 | many | TRBV6-5 | TRBD2
CASSLGPPGGTEAFF | TGTGCCAGCAGCTTAGGGCCCCCCGGGGGCACTGAAGCTTTCTTT | TRBJ1-1 | many | TRBV5-5 | .
CASSFRDQPQHF | TGTGCCAGCAGTTTCCGGGATCAGCCCCAGCATTTT | TRBJ1-5 | many | TRBV6-2/TRBV6-3 | .
CASSYTSTGGSPLHF | TGTGCCAGCAGTTATACCTCAACAGGAGGCTCACCCCTCCACTTT | TRBJ1-6 | many | TRBV6-5 | .
CASSQDVAGRNEQFF | TGTGCCAGCAGCCAAGATGTAGCGGGGAGGAATGAGCAGTTCTTC | TRBJ2-1 | many | TRBV4-2 | TRBD2
CATMSRGYTGELFF | TGTGCCACCATGAGTCGGGGGTACACCGGGGAGCTGTTTTTT | TRBJ2-2 | many | TRBV6-1 | .
CASSLRYRSTDTQYF | TGTGCCAGCAGTTTGAGGTACAGGAGCACAGATACGCAGTATTTT | TRBJ2-3 | . | TRBV12-3/TRBV12-4 | .
CASSPGLAGLLGETQYF | TGTGCCAGCAGCCCGGGACTAGCGGGGCTCCTGGGGGAGACCCAGTACTTC | TRBJ2-5 | many | TRBV11-2 | TRBD2
CASSWEGLNTEAFF | TGCGCCAGCAGCTGGGAGGGCTTGAACACTGAAGCTTTCTTT | TRBJ1-1 | many | TRBV5-1 | .